These 15 T cell receptor beta chains were sequenced from one sample in a study of identical twins. TCRdb re-called the 5' RACE reads through MiXCR, storing one row per CDR3 protein. The table includes under 450,000 distinct CDR3 sequences, under 20% detected once. The sequencing input was naive T cells sorted from blood. These receptors were taken from a middle-aged man in good health.

This clonotype was counted at least ten times. One end of the junction does not line up with germline, which may come from a read error. The chain is built from TRBV7-9 and TRBJ2-5, with TRBD1 as a possible D gene (6 bases). Per germline, CDR1 SEHNR and CDR2 FQNEAQ (reference sequence). The CDR3 is 14 amino acids. CDR3 in amino acids: CASSLVGRGETQYF. The CDR3, as DNA: TGCGCCAGCAGCTTGGTGGGCAGGGGAGAGACCCAGTACTTC.

The chain joins TRBV6-2 or TRBV6-3 to TRBJ2-3; 7 bases are shared with TRBD1. V shed 6 bases, J shed 3 bases, and the junction held 9 bases outside the gene matches. Germline V gene lookup returns CDR1 MNHEY and CDR2 SVGEGT. The CDR3 extends over 15 amino acids. The CDR3 DNA follows: TGTGCCAGCAGGCTGACGGGACAGATAACAGATACGCAGTATTTT. Translating gives CASRLTGQITDTQYF.

This clonotype was detected ten times or more. The chain has TRBV20-1 and TRBJ2-3; unclear D gene. V lost 5 bases, J lost 0 bases, and 18 bases lay in between. The CDR3 is made up of 16 amino acids. Germline CDR1 DFQATT, CDR2 SNEGSKA (reference sequence). The CDR3: CSARAPLQTSTDTQYF. CDR3 sequence (DNA): TGCAGTGCTCGCGCGCCCTTACAGACTAGCACAGATACGCAGTATTTT.

This clonotype has just a few counts. J is TRBJ2-3 and V is TRBV20-1; TRBD2 agrees at 8 bases. Trimming took 5 bases from V and 0 from J; bases not matched to a gene: 13. The length of the CDR3 is 17 residues. Germline CDR1 is DFQATT and CDR2 is SNEGSKA (reference sequence). The CDR3 is CSARTSGAYSSTDTQYF. As DNA, the CDR3 is TGCAGTGCTCGAACTAGCGGAGCCTACTCTAGCACAGATACGCAGTATTTT.

The J gene is TRBJ2-1, the V gene TRBV24-1; D gene unclear. CDR1 KGHDR and CDR2 SFDVKD come from the germline V gene. The CDR3 has 16 amino acids. V was cut by 0 bases and J by 3 bases, with 11 bases left in between. DNA of the CDR3: TGTGCCACCAGTGATTTGCGCCGCGGCAGCTACAATGAGCAGTTCTTC. Its protein is CATSDLRRGSYNEQFF.

The chain has TRBV7-9 and TRBJ2-2, with D possibly matching TRBD1 (6 bases). The CDR3 runs 14 residues. Germline values: CDR1 SEHNR, CDR2 FQNEAQ (reference sequence). V lost 7 bases and J lost 1, with 10 bases in between. The CDR3 DNA sequence: TGTGCCAGCACCGCGACAGGGAACACCGGGGAGCTGTTTTTT. Translated, it gives CASTATGNTGELFF.

This clonotype was seen many times. The V gene is TRBV6-1, the J gene TRBJ2-7, with unresolved D. Trimming took 5 bases from V and 6 from J, leaving 23 bases between them. Germline CDR1 reads MNHNS; CDR2 reads SASEGT. The CDR3 is 16 residues long. CDR3 bases: TGTGCCAGCAGTCATAAAAGTTGGGCGTTGTCGGGCGAGCAGTACTTC. It encodes CASSHKSWALSGEQYF.

CDR3 bases: TGTGCCAGCAGCTTGGATGAGAGCTCCTACAATGAGCAGTTCTTC. Translated: CASSLDESSYNEQFF. This chain links TRBV5-4 with TRBJ2-1; no clear D gene. Germline V gene lookup returns CDR1 SGHNT and CDR2 YYREEE (reference sequence). Trimming removed 0 bases at V and 0 bases at J, with 7 bases between. This CDR3 has 15 residues.

This clonotype was seen only a few times. The V call is TRBV4-1, the J call TRBJ1-3; TRBD1 might be the D (6 bases). Germline assignment: CDR1 MGHRA and CDR2 YSYEKL. V was pared by 1 base and J by 8 bases, with 15 bases between. The CDR3 has 15 amino acids. CDR3 amino acids: CASSQGGALADTIYF. CDR3 coding DNA: TGCGCCAGCAGCCAAGGGGGGGCCCTAGCGGACACCATATATTTT.

This clonotype was seen at least ten times. The gene calls are TRBV9 and TRBJ2-5; a weak D match, TRBD1 (6 bases). Trimming removed 3 bases at V and 3 bases at J, with 18 bases between. The germline V gene encodes CDR1 SGDLS and CDR2 YYNGEE. CDR3 size: 16 residues. The CDR3 DNA reads as TGTGCCAGCAGCGCCCCCCGGACAGACCCTGAAGAGACCCAGTACTTC. It is translated as CASSAPRTDPEETQYF.

This clonotype came up many times. The chain uses TRBV6-2 or TRBV6-3 and TRBJ2-5; D gene ambiguous. The V gene's germline CDR1 is MNHEY and CDR2 SVGEGT. This CDR3 contains 11 residues. V was cut by 3 bases and J by 4 bases, with 3 bases left in between. In nucleotides, the CDR3 is TGTGCCAGCAGTTATCGAGAGACCCAGTACTTC. It codes for CASSYRETQYF.

This clonotype was recorded at least ten times. The rearrangement links TRBV7-9 to TRBJ2-1, with TRBD2 matching 11 bases. CDR1 SEHNR and CDR2 FQNEAQ come from the germline V gene (reference sequence). J lost 3 bases, V lost 1 base, and 5 bases had no gene match. The CDR3 is 17 residues long. The CDR3: CASSLGKLAGDYNEQFF. CDR3 in DNA: TGTGCCAGCAGCTTAGGTAAACTAGCGGGAGACTACAATGAGCAGTTCTTC. Based on the CDR3 plus reference TRBV7-9 and TRBJ2-1, the full variable domain is DTGVSQNPRHKITKRGQNVTFRCDPISEHNRLYWYRQTLGQGPEFLTYFQNEAQLEKSRLLSDRFSAERPKGSFSTLEIQRTEQGDSAMYLCASSLGKLAGDYNEQFFGPGTRLTVL.

This clonotype was found many times. The rearrangement uses TRBV7-2 and TRBJ1-1, with D possibly matching TRBD1 (6 bases). CDR3 length equals 21 residues. V was shortened by 3 bases and J by 5 bases, with 34 bases between the two germline ends. Germline CDR1 reads SGHTA; CDR2 reads FQGNSA. This CDR3 is CASSFKSRASVGGRESTEAFF. DNA of the CDR3: TGTGCCAGCAGCTTCAAGTCCAGAGCAAGCGTTGGGGGCCGGGAGAGTACTGAAGCTTTCTTT.

This clonotype was found many times. The rearrangement links TRBV5-1 to TRBJ2-2, with TRBD2 matching over 10 bases. This CDR3 comprises 15 residues. Germline values: CDR1 SGHRS, CDR2 YFSETQ. V was pared by 4 bases and J by 4 bases, with 4 bases of the junction left unmatched. The CDR3 DNA sequence: TGCGCCAGCAGCCCCTGGACTAGCGGCACCGGGGAGCTGTTTTTT. It translates to CASSPWTSGTGELFF. The full variable domain, rest sourced from reference TRBV5-1 and TRBJ2-2, is KAGVTQTPRYLIKTRGQQVTLSCSPISGHRSVSWYQQTPGQGLQFLFEYFSETQRNKGNFPGRFSGRQFSNSRSEMNVSTLELGDSALYLCASSPWTSGTGELFFGEGSRLTVL.

This clonotype has a count of ten or more. J is TRBJ2-3 and V is TRBV5-1; D may match TRBD1 or TRBD2 (5 bases each). Germline V CDR1 and CDR2: SGHRS, YFSETQ. The V end lost 4 bases, the J end lost 8 bases, and 14 bases lay between the germline ends. This CDR3 comprises 13 residues. CDR3 DNA sequence: TGCGCCAGCAGCACGGGACCTCAGGGTACGCAGTATTTT. This translates into CASSTGPQGTQYF. Looking up the rest from reference TRBV5-1 and TRBJ2-3 gives the full variable domain: KAGVTQTPRYLIKTRGQQVTLSCSPISGHRSVSWYQQTPGQGLQFLFEYFSETQRNKGNFPGRFSGRQFSNSRSEMNVSTLELGDSALYLCASSTGPQGTQYFGPGTRLTVL.